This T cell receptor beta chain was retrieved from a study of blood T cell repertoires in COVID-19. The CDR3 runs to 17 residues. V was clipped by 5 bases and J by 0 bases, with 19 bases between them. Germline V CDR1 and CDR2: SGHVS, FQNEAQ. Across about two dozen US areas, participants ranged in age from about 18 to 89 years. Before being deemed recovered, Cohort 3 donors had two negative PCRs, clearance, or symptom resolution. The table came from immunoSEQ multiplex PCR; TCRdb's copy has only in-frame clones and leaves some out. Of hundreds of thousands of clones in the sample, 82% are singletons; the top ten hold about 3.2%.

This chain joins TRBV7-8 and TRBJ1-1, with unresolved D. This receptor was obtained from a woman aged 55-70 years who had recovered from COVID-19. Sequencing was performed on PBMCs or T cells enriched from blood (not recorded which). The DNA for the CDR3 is TGTGCCAGCAGCCCCCGTCAGACACATTACATGAACACTGAAGCTTTCTTT. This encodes CASSPRQTHYMNTEAFF. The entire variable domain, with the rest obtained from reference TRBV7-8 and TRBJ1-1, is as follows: GAGVSQSPRYKVAKRGQDVALRCDPISGHVSLFWYQQALGQGPEFLTYFQNEAQLDKSGLPSDRFFAERPEGSVSTLKIQRTQQEDSAVYLCASSPRQTHYMNTEAFFGQGTRLTVV.